The 31 T cell receptor beta chains below were found in one sample sequenced in a study of tumor and adjacent non-tumor tissue in lung cancer. RNA was extracted from bulk tissue without any cell sorting. Three rounds of nested PCR, following a modified ARM-PCR protocol, produced the TCRbeta library. TCRdb re-called the multiplex PCR reads with MiXCR, one entry per CDR3 protein. The sample carries under 100,000 distinct CDR3 sequences, 65% to 75% recorded once. Sequencing was performed on lung tumor tissue. These TCRs come from a woman in her 70s with non-small cell lung cancer.

About this clonotype itself: Compared with germline, one end of the junction differs, possibly owing to a read error. This chain joins TRBV29-1 and TRBJ2-7, with D unresolved. The V gene's germline CDR1 is SQVTM and CDR2 ANQGSEA. The CDR3 consists of 11 residues. CDR3 nucleotides: TGCAGTGTTGGTGGGATAGGAGAGCAGTACTTC. Protein product: CSVGGIGEQYF.

The J gene is TRBJ2-1, the V gene TRBV6-5; TRBD2 agrees at 7 bases. This CDR3 spans 17 amino acids. Germline CDR1 and CDR2: MNHEY and SVGAGI. Trimming cost V 5 bases and J 6 bases; bases outside gene matches: 16. The CDR3 loop reads CASSPYNQNGGFNEQFF. The CDR3 DNA is TGTGCCAGCAGTCCATATAATCAAAACGGGGGGTTCAATGAGCAGTTCTTC.

This clonotype appeared a few times. The V gene is TRBV20-1, the J gene TRBJ2-3; D unresolved. Germline-derived CDR1 and CDR2 are DFQATT and SNEGSKA (reference sequence). The CDR3 contains 16 residues. The V end lost 6 bases, the J end lost 3 bases, and 22 bases lay between the germline ends. The CDR3: CSASDPTSPFTDTQYF. DNA of the CDR3: TGCAGTGCATCAGATCCGACGAGCCCCTTTACAGATACGCAGTATTTT.

As for this clonotype: A junction boundary mismatches the germline segment, possibly from a read error. The chain's CDR3 is CASSSGQHYGYTF. In nucleotides, the CDR3 is TGTGCCAGCAGTTCCGGACAGCACTATGGTTACACCTTC. This chain joins TRBV12-3 or TRBV12-4 and TRBJ1-2; the D gene is possibly TRBD1 (6 bases). CDR3 length: 13 amino acids.

This clonotype was recorded only once. A read error may account for a junction end that differs from germline. The rearrangement links TRBV7-3 to TRBJ2-1, with D perhaps matching TRBD2 (6 bases). Germline values: CDR1 SGHTA, CDR2 FQGTGA. The CDR3 contains 15 residues. CDR3 coding DNA: TGTGCCAGCAGCTTGGACTATCGGGACGAGGAAGAGCGGTTCTTC. This gives the protein CASSLDYRDEEERFF.

Points on this clonotype: A read error may account for a junction end that differs from germline. CDR3 nucleotides: TGTGCCAGCAACGCGGGACTAGCGGGAGGAGTGGTCTACAATGAACAGTTCTTC. As protein: CASNAGLAGGVVYNEQFF. The V call is TRBV5-4, the J call TRBJ2-1, with 15 bases matching TRBD2. The CDR3 runs 18 residues. Germline CDR1 SGHNT, CDR2 YYREEE (reference sequence).

Comments on this clonotype: Lacking the conserved final phenylalanine or tryptophan, this CDR3 likely reflects a read error. The chain has TRBV6-6 and TRBJ2-3, with D perhaps TRBD2 (6 bases). The ends were cut back, 4 bases at V and 5 bases at J, with 7 bases in the middle. The length of the CDR3 is 12 residues. In germline, CDR1 is MNHNY, CDR2 SVGAGI (reference sequence). The DNA for the CDR3 is TGTGCCAGCAGTTGGGGGGTAGATACGCAGTATCTT. Its protein is CASSWGVDTQYL.

Comments on this clonotype: A single base separates this from a much larger clone, so it may be a read error. The CDR3 end shows no conserved phenylalanine or tryptophan, and so a read error is likely. V gene TRBV24-1 combines with J gene TRBJ1-2; the D is unclear. Germline values: CDR1 KGHDR, CDR2 SFDVKD. The CDR3 is 13 residues long. The V and J ends lost 9 bases and 2 bases respectively, with 12 bases between them. The CDR3 sequence is CATSQAGNYGYTS. DNA of the CDR3: TGTGCCACCTCCCAGGCAGGCAACTATGGCTACACCTCC.

This clonotype came up a few times. J is TRBJ2-7 and V is TRBV7-9; 8 nucleotides agree with TRBD2. V lost 6 bases, J lost 2 bases, and 6 bases stayed unmatched. Germline assignment: CDR1 SEHNR and CDR2 FQNEAQ (reference sequence). The CDR3 sequence is 14 residues long. Here the CDR3 reads CASSPGGGPYEQYF. The CDR3 DNA is TGTGCCAGCAGTCCCGGGGGGGGCCCCTACGAGCAGTACTTC.

This clonotype appeared once. At one end the junction does not follow the germline gene, possibly because of a read error. Here the CDR3 reads CASKGQGWQPQYF. Written as DNA, the CDR3 is TGTGCCAGCAAGGGGCAGGGGTGGCAGCCCCAGTACTTT. The J gene is TRBJ1-5, the V gene TRBV12-3 or TRBV12-4; TRBD1 is a possible D gene (6 bases). This CDR3 is 13 amino acids long.

V usage is TRBV11-2 and J usage is TRBJ2-7, with D perhaps TRBD2 (6 bases). Per the germline V gene, CDR1 is SGHAT and CDR2 is FQNNGV. This CDR3 region has 14 residues. Trimming pared 1 base from V and 6 bases from J, leaving 13 bases between. The CDR3 DNA reads as TGTGCCAGCAGCTTAGGCGGGCAGGGAGGCGAGCAGTACTTC. It encodes CASSLGGQGGEQYF.

There are many counts of this clonotype. J is TRBJ2-1 and V is TRBV6-4; 8 positions agree with TRBD1. CDR1 MRHNA and CDR2 SNTAGT come from the germline V gene. The V and J ends lost 1 base and 7 bases, in that order; junction bases with no gene match: 6. The CDR3 length is 15 residues. CDR3 region: CASSDWQGAQNEQFF. CDR3 coding DNA: TGTGCCAGCAGTGACTGGCAGGGGGCTCAAAATGAGCAGTTCTTC.

This chain joins TRBV28 and TRBJ1-1; D gene unclear. The CDR3 has 11 residues. V shed 10 bases and J shed 1 base, with 7 bases lying between them. Germline lookup yields CDR1 MDHEN and CDR2 SYDVKM. CDR3: CANTENTEAFF. Written as DNA, the CDR3 is TGTGCCAACACGGAGAACACTGAAGCTTTCTTT. Looking up the rest from reference TRBV28 and TRBJ1-1 gives the full variable domain: DVKVTQSSRYLVKRTGEKVFLECVQDMDHENMFWYRQDPGLGLRLIYFSYDVKMKEKGDIPEGYSVSREKKERFSLILESASTNQTSMYLCANTENTEAFFGQGTRLTVV.

With respect to this clonotype: Its ends do not fully match the called genes, so a read error is possible. The gene calls are TRBV6-1 and TRBJ1-5; D gene uncertain. Germline V gives CDR1 MNHNS, CDR2 SASEGT. The CDR3 sequence is 13 residues long. The chain's CDR3 is CASSVNGRTPHHF. The CDR3 DNA follows: TGTGCTAGCAGTGTTAACGGAAGGACGCCCCATCATTTT.

The rearrangement links TRBV6-5 to TRBJ2-7; D possibly corresponds to TRBD2 (7 bases). In germline, CDR1 is MNHEY, CDR2 SVGAGI. This CDR3 spans 16 amino acids. Trimming shortened V by 5 bases and J by 5 bases, and 22 bases separated the two germline ends. The chain's CDR3 is CASSTGTGGGNHEQYF. The CDR3 region has the DNA TGTGCCAGCAGTACAGGGACGGGGGGCGGCAATCACGAGCAGTACTTC.

Concerning this clonotype itself: Without the conserved terminal phenylalanine or tryptophan, this CDR3 likely stems from a read error. The limits of the CDR3 on the DNA are not certain, so only TCRdb's listed CDR3 is given. This chain connects TRBV29-1 to TRBJ2-2; TRBD1 is the table's D call, not checked against the DNA. The CDR3 is 11 residues long, counting both termini. The germline gives CDR1 SQVTM, CDR2 ANQGSEA. The CDR3 is CSVGGTGSCFL.

In regard to this clonotype: One base away lies a much larger clone, so this may be a sequencing read error. The chain carries TRBV28 and TRBJ2-1; D may be TRBD1 or TRBD2 (5 bases each). The CDR3 is 13 amino acids. Between the trimmed V and J ends, which lost 10 bases and 4 bases, there was a span of 14 bases. Per the germline V gene, CDR1 is MDHEN and CDR2 is SYDVKM. The CDR3 spells CAITPWGYNEQFF. CDR3 in DNA: TGTGCCATCACCCCGTGGGGGTACAATGAGCAGTTCTTC.

A word on this clonotype: Possible read error: a much larger clone is one base away. The chain has TRBV28 and TRBJ1-5, with 8 bases that match TRBD1. TRBJ2-3 explains the end of the DNA better; the J call may be wrong. Germline V CDR1 and CDR2: MDHEN, SYDVKM. The CDR3 totals 14 residues. The CDR3 DNA sequence: TGTGCCAGCGGGGACAGGATAGCAAGTCAGCCCCAGTATTTT. Translating it yields CASGDRIASQPQYF.

This chain links TRBV12-3 or TRBV12-4 with TRBJ2-1; the D is unclear. This CDR3 has 15 amino acids. Trimming cost V 3 bases and J 5 bases, with 14 bases left between them. CDR3 nucleotide sequence: TGTGCCAGCAGTTTGGGCCACCAGGCTAACAATGAGCAGTTCTTC. It encodes CASSLGHQANNEQFF.

V gene TRBV12-3 or TRBV12-4 combines with J gene TRBJ2-1; D is undetermined. There are 11 residues in the CDR3. Trimming removed 11 bases from V and 12 bases from J, with 17 bases in between. DNA of the CDR3: TGTGCCGGCACCCTCGTTATGACGCAGTTCTTC. Residues: CAGTLVMTQFF.

With regard to this clonotype: With a much larger clone just one base away, this may be a read error. The rearrangement uses TRBV6-1 and TRBJ2-3; possibly TRBD1 for D (7 bases). CDR3 length: 15 amino acids. The germline V gene has CDR1 MNHNS and CDR2 SASEGT. Trimming removed 3 bases at V and 1 base at J, with 11 bases between. The chain's CDR3 is CASSETGTRTDTQYF. The DNA for the CDR3 is TGTGCCAGCAGTGAGACAGGGACTCGCACAGATACGCAGTATTTT.

This clonotype was recorded only once. This chain connects TRBV29-1 to TRBJ1-2, with D perhaps matching TRBD1 (6 bases). Trimming shortened V by 7 bases and J by 6 bases, and 18 bases separated the two germline ends. CDR3 length: 13 residues. Germline V lookup: CDR1 SQVTM, CDR2 ANQGSEA. Here the CDR3 reads CSEGQGTGNGYTF. CDR3 DNA: TGCAGCGAGGGTCAAGGAACAGGGAATGGCTACACCTTC.

As to this clonotype: One end of the junction fails to match germline, which may point to a read error. The rearrangement joins TRBV7-3 to TRBJ2-2; weak D call: TRBD2 (5 bases). The CDR3 runs to 16 residues. Germline assignment: CDR1 SGHTA and CDR2 FQGTGA. Here the CDR3 reads CVSSLTRRMNTGELLF. The CDR3 DNA follows: TGTGTCAGCAGCTTAACGCGGCGGATGAACACCGGGGAGCTGTTGTTT.

Regarding this clonotype: Likely a read error: the CDR3 ends without its conserved phenylalanine or tryptophan. This chain joins TRBV12-3 or TRBV12-4 and TRBJ2-1, with D tentatively TRBD2 (5 bases). This CDR3 comprises 14 residues. Here the CDR3 DNA reads TGTACCAACACGACTTGGGCCTCGGGGAATGAGCAGTTCTTA. Protein: CTNTTWASGNEQFL.

This clonotype has just a few counts. A junction boundary mismatches the germline segment, possibly from a read error. The J gene is TRBJ2-3, the V gene TRBV5-6; D ambiguous. This CDR3 comprises 15 residues. From germline, CDR1 is SGHDT and CDR2 YYEEEE. CDR3 sequence (DNA): TGTGCCAGCAACTTGCCCGGGCAGCACACAGATACGCAGTATTTT. Its protein is CASNLPGQHTDTQYF.

This clonotype was found a few times. The DNA of the CDR3 is TGTGCCAGCAGTGAGAGGGGGCATCAGCCCCAGCATTTT. It codes for CASSERGHQPQHF. The genes are TRBV6-5 and TRBJ1-5; 7 positions match TRBD1. Unmatched junction bases numbered 3, after V lost 5 bases and J lost 5 bases. The CDR3 extends over 13 amino acids. Germline lookup yields CDR1 MNHEY and CDR2 SVGAGI.

Comments on this clonotype: Germline and junction disagree at one end, which may indicate a read error. J is TRBJ1-2 and V is TRBV4-2, with 9 nucleotides matching TRBD1. The CDR3 is 16 amino acids. Germline CDR1 is LGHNA and CDR2 is YNFKEQ. CDR3 sequence (DNA): TGTGCCAGCAACCAAGAACAGGGGGCGTTACTCTATGGCTACGCCTTC. Residues: CASNQEQGALLYGYAF.

Turning to this clonotype: It is likely a read error, because the conserved phenylalanine at the end of the CDR3 is missing. It is unclear where the CDR3 begins or ends on the DNA, so no DNA is shown, and the CDR3 is as TCRdb lists it. This chain uses TRBV6-5 with TRBJ2-7; TRBD2, as called in the table, went unchecked against the DNA. Germline CDR1 reads MNHEY; CDR2 reads SVGAGI. The CDR3 is 13 residues long, ends included. CDR3 sequence: CASSTTSGYELYL.

About this clonotype itself: A much larger clone differs by one base, so this may be a read error. The chain recombines TRBV4-1 with TRBJ2-2, with 8 bases lining up with TRBD1. This CDR3 is built from 20 residues. Looked up from germline, CDR1 is MGHRA and CDR2 is YSYEKL. The V segment lost 3 bases and the J segment 3 bases; nucleotides outside the gene matches: 18. This chain's CDR3 is CASSHTPGQVAGLYTGELFF. The CDR3 coding sequence is TGCGCCAGCAGCCATACCCCGGGACAGGTGGCGGGACTGTACACCGGGGAGCTGTTTTTT.

To note about this clonotype: The junction shows a germline mismatch at one end, possibly a read error. This sequence joins TRBV11-3 and TRBJ2-1, with a tentative D call TRBD2 (6 bases). Germline values: CDR1 SGHNT, CDR2 YENEEA. CDR3 length: 13 amino acids. This CDR3 reads CGSSPRRDDEQFF. CDR3 in DNA: TGTGGCAGCAGCCCCCGGCGGGACGATGAGCAGTTCTTC.

In the case of this clonotype: A clone one base away is much larger, so this may be a read error. CDR3 sequence reads: CAWALGLNKQFF. The DNA of the CDR3 is TGTGCCTGGGCATTGGGACTTAATAAGCAGTTCTTC. The chain is built from TRBV30 and TRBJ2-1, with D tentatively TRBD2 (6 bases). V lost 5 bases and J 11 bases, leaving 16 bases between the germline ends. The germline gives CDR1 GTSNPN, CDR2 SVGIG (reference sequence). There are 12 residues in the CDR3.